Only one count was recorded for the clone carrying this T cell receptor (beta chain). The conserved final phenylalanine or tryptophan is absent from the CDR3, which likely points to a read error. The sample is drawn from a study of tumor-infiltrating lymphocytes in primary liver carcinoma. Unsorted whole blood yielded blood RNA, and germline DNA was extracted as well. With a constant-region primer, TCR beta cDNA was made from around 530 ng of total RNA. Researchers made the TCR beta libraries by running three nested multiplex PCR rounds with slightly modified ARM-PCR. Researchers ran the first two PCR rounds for 9 to 10 cycles each with TRBV1-TRBV30 forward primers and a C-beta reverse primer. MiXCR, run by TCRdb on the multiplex PCR reads, gives a single entry per CDR3 protein. The sample includes 330,000 or so distinct CDR3 sequences, roughly two thirds of them seen just once. Germline values: CDR1 MNHNS, CDR2 SASEGT. The CDR3 has 15 amino acids.

Sequencing used peripheral blood. The TCR comes from a man aged 35-49 years with primary liver carcinoma and hepatitis B virus infection. The chain employs TRBV6-1 and TRBJ1-5; D unclear. CDR3 bases: TGTGCCAGCAGTGAAGTCTCCTATAGCAATCAGGCCCAGCATTTA. This gives the protein CASSEVSYSNQAQHL.